This paragraph covers one T cell receptor beta chain sequence. What it binds is not known. The data originate from a study of response to subunit inactivated influenza vaccine. Overall study findings and caveats: Few new T cells, the authors suggested, are recruited by each seasonal influenza vaccination.

The germline V gene encodes CDR1 PRHDT and CDR2 FYEKMQ (reference sequence). The CDR3 has 15 residues. The ends were cut back, 4 bases at V and 1 base at J, with 10 bases in the middle. TCRdb itself ran the RT-PCR reads through MiXCR, one entry per CDR3 protein. Among some 500,000 distinct CDR3 sequences listed, approximately 17% were seen once. This chain uses TRBV13 with TRBJ2-2, with D possibly called TRBD1 or TRBD2 (5 bases each). The receptor comes from a man aged 45 to 70 who received an inactivated influenza vaccine. The sample here was CD4+ T cells sorted from PBMCs, taken less than 30 months after vaccination. The CDR3 coding sequence is TGTGCCAGCAGCTACCGGGACGGGAACACCGGGGAGCTGTTTTTT. It encodes CASSYRDGNTGELFF.